Presented here are 3 T cell receptor beta chains from one specimen sequenced in a study of T cells in Graves' hyperthyroidism and ophthalmopathy. TCR beta CDR3 regions were amplified from RNA transcripts. The HTBI set primed first-round TCR CDR3 RT-PCR. Via MiXCR, TCRdb re-called the multiplex PCR reads, giving one row per CDR3 protein. The table lists a few hundred thousand distinct CDR3 sequences, approximately 14% of them singletons. Sample: blood. The receptors derive from a woman aged 25 to 39 with Graves' ophthalmopathy.

The CDR3 DNA is TGTGCCACCGCGGGGGCAGGCAATCAGCCCCAGCATTTT. Translating gives CATAGAGNQPQHF. The gene calls are TRBV10-3 and TRBJ1-5; perhaps TRBD1 as D (6 bases). This CDR3 comprises 13 residues. Germline V gene lookup returns CDR1 ENHRY and CDR2 SYGVKD. V was pared by 10 bases and J by 2 bases, with 12 bases between.

As to this clonotype: The junction and the germline gene differ at one end; a read error may be behind it. The rearrangement uses TRBV10-2 and TRBJ2-1; possibly TRBD1 for D (5 bases). Germline V lookup: CDR1 WSHSY, CDR2 SAAADI. CDR3 length: 16 amino acids. CDR3 nucleotides: TGTGCCAGCAGTTACAATAGACAGCCAGGAATCAATGAGCAGTTCTTC. Amino acid sequence: CASSYNRQPGINEQFF.

This clonotype was observed at least ten times. V is TRBV11-3 and J is TRBJ1-5, with D unclear. Germline V gives CDR1 SGHNT, CDR2 YENEEA. Trimming took 2 bases from V and 3 from J, leaving 8 bases between them. The CDR3 has 14 amino acids. The CDR3 DNA reads as TGTGCCAGCAGCTTATCGGTCCCCAATCAGCCCCAGCATTTT. Residues: CASSLSVPNQPQHF.